A selection of T cell receptor beta chains follows, all from one sample in a study of blood T cells in healthy people across ages. Via MiXCR, TCRdb re-called the 5' RACE reads, giving one row per CDR3 protein. The top ten clones hold approximately 17% of a sample with just over 1 million distinct CDR3 sequences, around 45% of them seen once. Sequencing was performed on blood. The receptors were gathered from a woman aged 60-70 years in good health. The CDR3 runs from the conserved cysteine through the conserved F or W. A D gene is named only where the DNA matches it firmly. Size values are once, few and many counts, or a class for expanded clones, and some rows have none.

cdr3_nt: TGCGCCAGTAAAGCGGGAGGGGTCTACAATGAGCAGTTCTTC
cdr3_aa: CASKAGGVYNEQFF
clone_size: .
d_call: TRBD2
v_call: TRBV5-1
j_call: TRBJ2-1

cdr3_nt: TGCAGCGTTGCCGGGACTAGCGGGATATCCTACAATGAGCAGTTCTTC
cdr3_aa: CSVAGTSGISYNEQFF
clone_size: .
d_call: TRBD2
v_call: TRBV29-1
j_call: TRBJ2-1

cdr3_nt: TGCAGTGCTAGGGCCCGGGACAGATTCAATCAGCCCCAGCATTTT
cdr3_aa: CSARARDRFNQPQHF
clone_size: many
d_call: TRBD1
v_call: TRBV20-1
j_call: TRBJ1-5

cdr3_nt: TGTGCCACCAGCAGAGGCTTAAATACGCAGTATTTT
cdr3_aa: CATSRGLNTQYF
clone_size: .
d_call: .
v_call: TRBV15
j_call: TRBJ2-3

cdr3_nt: TGTGCCATCAGTTCGTCCGGGGGTTCCCACAATGAGCAGTTCTTC
cdr3_aa: CAISSSGGSHNEQFF
clone_size: .
d_call: .
v_call: TRBV10-3
j_call: TRBJ2-1

cdr3_nt: TGTGCCAGCAGCTTACCTAGCTGGTACCAAGAGACCCAGTACTTC
cdr3_aa: CASSLPSWYQETQYF
clone_size: .
d_call: .
v_call: TRBV7-8
j_call: TRBJ2-5

cdr3_nt: TGTGCCATCAGTGAGTCGGGACAGGGGAACTATGGCTACACCTTC
cdr3_aa: CAISESGQGNYGYTF
clone_size: .
d_call: TRBD1
v_call: TRBV10-3
j_call: TRBJ1-2

cdr3_nt: TGTGCCAGCAGTTTGGTGGCCCGGGGACTAGCGGGAGGGCCCTACAATGAGCAGTTCTTC
cdr3_aa: CASSLVARGLAGGPYNEQFF
clone_size: .
d_call: TRBD2
v_call: TRBV12-3/TRBV12-4
j_call: TRBJ2-1

cdr3_nt: TGTGCCAGCAGCCAAACACCTAGCTCCTACAATGAGCAGTTCTTC
cdr3_aa: CASSQTPSSYNEQFF
clone_size: .
d_call: .
v_call: TRBV7-3
j_call: TRBJ2-1

cdr3_nt: TGTGCCAGCAGCGGCGGACTGGAACTCTCTGGGGCCAACGTCCTGACTTTC
cdr3_aa: CASSGGLELSGANVLTF
clone_size: few
d_call: .
v_call: TRBV7-6
j_call: TRBJ2-6

cdr3_nt: TGTGCCAGCATAGGGGCAGCGGGAGTAGATACGCAGTATTTT
cdr3_aa: CASIGAAGVDTQYF
clone_size: .
d_call: TRBD2
v_call: TRBV2
j_call: TRBJ2-3

cdr3_nt: TGTGCCAGCAGTCCCACCGGACAGGGGCGGATTTACGAGCAGTACTTC
cdr3_aa: CASSPTGQGRIYEQYF
clone_size: few
d_call: TRBD1
v_call: TRBV12-3/TRBV12-4
j_call: TRBJ2-7

cdr3_nt: TGTGCCAGCAGCTTTGAATGGCTGAGCTCCTACAATGAGCAGTTCTTC
cdr3_aa: CASSFEWLSSYNEQFF
clone_size: few
d_call: .
v_call: TRBV11-2
j_call: TRBJ2-1

cdr3_nt: TGTGCCAGCAGCAAGGTGGGACTAGCGGGACCTGGATGGTCCTACAATGAGCAGTTCTTC
cdr3_aa: CASSKVGLAGPGWSYNEQFF
clone_size: few
d_call: .
v_call: TRBV21-1
j_call: TRBJ2-1

cdr3_nt: TGTGCCAGCAGCTTCCGCCCCTCCTACGAGCAGTACTTC
cdr3_aa: CASSFRPSYEQYF
clone_size: .
d_call: .
v_call: TRBV9
j_call: TRBJ2-7

cdr3_nt: TGTGCCAGCAGCACACCTCCCTACGAGCAGTACTTC
cdr3_aa: CASSTPPYEQYF
clone_size: few
d_call: .
v_call: TRBV7-9
j_call: TRBJ2-7

cdr3_nt: TGCAGTGCTAGGTCAGGGCACGCGTACGAGCAGTACTTC
cdr3_aa: CSARSGHAYEQYF
clone_size: .
d_call: .
v_call: TRBV20-1
j_call: TRBJ2-7

cdr3_nt: TGCAGCGTTTGGATTCTGCATGGTTTGTGGTACTTC
cdr3_aa: CSVWILHGLWYF
clone_size: .
d_call: .
v_call: TRBV29-1
j_call: TRBJ2-4

cdr3_nt: TGTGCCAGCAGCATGGACAGGGTAACTGAAGCTTTCTTT
cdr3_aa: CASSMDRVTEAFF
clone_size: few
d_call: TRBD1
v_call: TRBV7-3
j_call: TRBJ1-1

cdr3_nt: TGTGCCAGCAGCCCCGGTCGGACTCAAGGTCGCTACGAGCAGTACTTC
cdr3_aa: CASSPGRTQGRYEQYF
clone_size: few
d_call: .
v_call: TRBV11-1
j_call: TRBJ2-7

cdr3_nt: TGTGCCAGCAGTTTGATAGGGGTGGCCAATCAGCCCCAGCATTTT
cdr3_aa: CASSLIGVANQPQHF
clone_size: .
d_call: .
v_call: TRBV28
j_call: TRBJ1-5

cdr3_nt: TGCAGTGCCCCTGCTAGGATCCGGACCTACGAGCAGTACTTC
cdr3_aa: CSAPARIRTYEQYF
clone_size: .
d_call: .
v_call: TRBV20-1
j_call: TRBJ2-7